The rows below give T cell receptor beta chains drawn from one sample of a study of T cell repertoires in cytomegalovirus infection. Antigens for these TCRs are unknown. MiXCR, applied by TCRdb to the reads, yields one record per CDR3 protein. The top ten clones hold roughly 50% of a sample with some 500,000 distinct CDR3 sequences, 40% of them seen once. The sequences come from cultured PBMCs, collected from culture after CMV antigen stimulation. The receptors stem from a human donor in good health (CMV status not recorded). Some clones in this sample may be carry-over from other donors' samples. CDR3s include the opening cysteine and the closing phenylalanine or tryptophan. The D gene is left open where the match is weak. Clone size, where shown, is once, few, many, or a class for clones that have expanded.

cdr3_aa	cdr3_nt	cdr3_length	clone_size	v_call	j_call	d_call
CASSYSFFSGATGANTEAFF	TGTGCCAGCAGTTACTCTTTCTTTTCGGGGGCGACAGGGGCAAACACTGAAGCTTTCTTT	20	NA	TRBV6-6	TRBJ1-1	TRBD1
CASSANSWGYEQYF	TGTGCCAGCAGCGCAAATTCATGGGGATACGAGCAGTACTTC	14	few	TRBV7-2	TRBJ2-7	NA
CASSLGRLGNYEQFF	TGTGCCAGCAGTTTGGGACGGTTGGGCAACTATGAGCAGTTCTTC	15	NA	TRBV12-3/TRBV12-4	TRBJ2-1	NA
CASSFRGRLSNTQYF	TGCGCCAGCAGCTTCAGGGGACGGCTCTCGAATACGCAGTATTTT	15	NA	TRBV5-1	TRBJ2-3	NA
CASSRPDRVAGELFF	TGTGCCAGCAGTCGACCCGATCGGGTCGCCGGGGAGCTGTTTTTT	15	few	TRBV28	TRBJ2-2	NA
CATSREEVAGTYYQETQYF	TGTGCCACCAGCAGAGAGGAGGTAGCGGGGACATACTATCAAGAGACCCAGTACTTC	19	NA	TRBV15	TRBJ2-5	TRBD2
CASSTTRETQYF	TGCGCCAGCAGTACTACGCGAGAGACCCAGTACTTC	12	once	TRBV10-2	TRBJ2-5	NA
CASSLGIYQETQYF	TGTGCCAGCAGCTTGGGGATATACCAAGAGACCCAGTACTTC	14	many	TRBV7-2	TRBJ2-5	NA
CASSLGSINTEAFF	TGTGCCAGCAGCTTAGGAAGCATAAACACTGAAGCTTTCTTT	14	NA	TRBV7-4	TRBJ1-1	NA
CASSFRQGSVEKLFF	TGTGCCAGCAGCTTCCGACAGGGGTCGGTTGAAAAACTGTTTTTT	15	NA	TRBV7-2	TRBJ1-4	TRBD1
CASSRWQVNNEQFF	TGTGCCAGCAGCCGCTGGCAGGTCAACAATGAGCAGTTCTTC	14	NA	TRBV5-8	TRBJ2-1	NA
CASSIGPAREQFF	TGTGCCAGTAGTATAGGGCCTGCGCGGGAGCAGTTCTTC	13	NA	TRBV19	TRBJ2-1	NA
CASRRDYLTDTQYF	TGTGCCAGCCGGCGGGACTACCTCACAGATACGCAGTATTTT	14	NA	TRBV2	TRBJ2-3	TRBD2
CASSKTGSSYNEQFF	TGTGCCAGCAGCAAAACAGGGAGCTCCTACAATGAGCAGTTCTTC	15	few	TRBV7-7	TRBJ2-1	NA
CASSYYGPANEQFF	TGTGCCAGCAGTTACTACGGACCGGCCAATGAGCAGTTCTTC	14	NA	TRBV6-2/TRBV6-3	TRBJ2-1	NA
CASSPVGNTEAFF	TGTGCCAGCTCACCCGTGGGGAACACTGAAGCTTTCTTT	13	NA	TRBV18	TRBJ1-1	NA
CASSPPIGGDVHGYTF	TGTGCCAGCAGCCCACCCATAGGGGGCGACGTTCATGGCTACACCTTC	16	few	TRBV7-9	TRBJ1-2	TRBD1
CASSSSGSIYNEQFF	TGTGCCAGCAGCTCAAGCGGGAGTATATACAATGAGCAGTTCTTC	15	many	TRBV7-2	TRBJ2-1	TRBD2
CATLREGSTGELFF	TGTGCCACCCTTAGGGAGGGGAGCACCGGGGAGCTGTTTTTT	14	few	TRBV19	TRBJ2-2	TRBD2